Following are 5 T cell receptor beta chains from one sample sequenced in a study of OX40 agonist ivuxolimab in advanced cancers. TCRdb's copy holds only in-frame clones and misses some; the assay was immunoSEQ multiplex PCR. This sample carries fewer than 65,000 clones, about 80% of them seen once, and the ten largest clones take under 5%. Material: CD4+ or CD8+ T cells sorted from blood, obtained in a trial of the OX40 agonist ivuxolimab. The receptors were sampled from an adult with an advanced solid tumor such as melanoma, head and neck, liver or kidney cancer.

The rearrangement uses TRBV19 and TRBJ2-7, with 10 bases fitting TRBD1. Germline V gene lookup returns CDR1 LNHDA and CDR2 SQIVND (reference sequence). The J segment lost 3 bases and the V segment lost 4 bases, leaving 9 bases of the junction unmatched. The CDR3 consists of 16 residues. The CDR3: CASSKTPGQGLYEQYF. As DNA, the CDR3 is TGTGCCAGTAGTAAAACCCCGGGACAGGGGCTCTACGAGCAGTACTTC.

The V gene is TRBV2, the J gene TRBJ1-1, with TRBD1 matching 8 bases. The CDR3 is 14 residues long. Germline CDR1 SNHLY, CDR2 FYNNEI. The V segment lost 7 bases and the J segment 1 base; nucleotides outside the gene matches: 5. The CDR3 region is CASKRDRGNTEAFF. Written as DNA, the CDR3 is TGTGCCAGCAAAAGAGACAGGGGGAACACTGAAGCTTTCTTT.

The chain combines TRBV6-5 with TRBJ2-7, with 8 bases aligning to TRBD2. In germline, CDR1 is MNHEY, CDR2 SVGAGI. V was pared by 6 bases and J by 6 bases, with 13 bases of the junction left unmatched. The CDR3 sequence is 15 residues long. The CDR3 DNA sequence: TGTGCCAGCAGCTCCCGGGGTAGCGGGATGAGCGAGCAGTACTTC. Its translation is CASSSRGSGMSEQYF.

In DNA, the CDR3 is TGTGCCAGCAGCGCTGGACAGGGGGACTATGGCTACACCTTC. Encoded protein: CASSAGQGDYGYTF. The V and J genes are TRBV7-9 and TRBJ1-2, with 10 bases identical to TRBD1. CDR1 SEHNR and CDR2 FQNEAQ come from the germline V gene (reference sequence). Unmatched junction bases numbered 3, after V lost 5 bases and J lost 3 bases. The CDR3 has 14 residues.

The rearrangement uses TRBV9 and TRBJ2-7, with 8 nucleotides matching TRBD1. With V trimmed by 0 bases and J by 2 bases, 1 base remained unmatched. The CDR3 has 14 residues. CDR1 and CDR2 from the germline V gene are SGDLS and YYNGEE. CDR3 sequence (DNA): TGTGCCAGCAGCGTAGCACAGGGGGCCTACGAGCAGTACTTC. Translating gives CASSVAQGAYEQYF. Drawing the rest from reference TRBV9 and TRBJ2-7, the complete variable domain is DSGVTQTPKHLITATGQRVTLRCSPRSGDLSVYWYQQSLDQGLQFLIQYYNGEERAKGNILERFSAQQFPDLHSELNLSSLELGDSALYFCASSVAQGAYEQYFGPGTRLTVT.